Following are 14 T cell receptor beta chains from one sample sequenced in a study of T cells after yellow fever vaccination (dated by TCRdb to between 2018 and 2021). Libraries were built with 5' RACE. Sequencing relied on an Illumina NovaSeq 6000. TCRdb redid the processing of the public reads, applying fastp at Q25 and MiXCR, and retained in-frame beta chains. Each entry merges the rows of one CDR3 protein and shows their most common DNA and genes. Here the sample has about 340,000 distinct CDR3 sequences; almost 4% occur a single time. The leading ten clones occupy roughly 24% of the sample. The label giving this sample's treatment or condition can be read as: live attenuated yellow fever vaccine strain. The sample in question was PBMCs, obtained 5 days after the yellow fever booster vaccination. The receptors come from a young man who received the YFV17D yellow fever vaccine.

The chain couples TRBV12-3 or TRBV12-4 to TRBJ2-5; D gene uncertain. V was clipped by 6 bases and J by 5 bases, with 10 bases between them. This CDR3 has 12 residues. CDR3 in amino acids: CASRLGLETQYF. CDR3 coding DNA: TGTGCCAGCAGGCTTGGGTTGGAGACCCAGTACTTC.

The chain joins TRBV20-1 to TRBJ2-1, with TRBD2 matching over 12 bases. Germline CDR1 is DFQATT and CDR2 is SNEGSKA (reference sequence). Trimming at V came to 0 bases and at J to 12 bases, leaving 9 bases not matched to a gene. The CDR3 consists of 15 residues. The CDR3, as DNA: TGCAGTGCTAGAGATCCCACGACTAGCGGGGGTGGGCAGTTCTTC. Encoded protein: CSARDPTTSGGGQFF.

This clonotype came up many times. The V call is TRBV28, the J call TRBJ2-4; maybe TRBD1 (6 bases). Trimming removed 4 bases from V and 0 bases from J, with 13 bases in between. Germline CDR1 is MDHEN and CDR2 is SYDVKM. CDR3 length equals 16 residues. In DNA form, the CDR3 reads TGTGCCAGCAGTTCAACAGGGTTGGGAGCCAAAAACATTCAGTACTTC. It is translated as CASSSTGLGAKNIQYF.

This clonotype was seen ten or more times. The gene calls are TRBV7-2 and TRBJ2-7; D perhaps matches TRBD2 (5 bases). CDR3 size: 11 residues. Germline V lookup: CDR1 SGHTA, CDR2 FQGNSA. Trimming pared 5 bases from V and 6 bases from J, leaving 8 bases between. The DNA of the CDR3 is TGTGCCAGCAGCGCAGGAGGCGAGCAGTACGTC. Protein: CASSAGGEQYV.

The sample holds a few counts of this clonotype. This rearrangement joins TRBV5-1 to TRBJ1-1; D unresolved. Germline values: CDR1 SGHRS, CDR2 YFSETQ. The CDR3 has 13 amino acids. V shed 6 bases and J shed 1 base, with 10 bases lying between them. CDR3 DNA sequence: TGCGCCAGCATGACATCCACGAACACTGAAGCTTTCTTT. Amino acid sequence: CASMTSTNTEAFF.

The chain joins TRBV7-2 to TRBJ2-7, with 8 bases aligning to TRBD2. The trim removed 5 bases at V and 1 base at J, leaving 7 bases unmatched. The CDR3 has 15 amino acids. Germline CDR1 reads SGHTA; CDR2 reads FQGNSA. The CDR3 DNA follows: TGTGCCAGCAGCCGGGAGGGGAGGGCTTCCTACGAGCAGTACTTC. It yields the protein CASSREGRASYEQYF.

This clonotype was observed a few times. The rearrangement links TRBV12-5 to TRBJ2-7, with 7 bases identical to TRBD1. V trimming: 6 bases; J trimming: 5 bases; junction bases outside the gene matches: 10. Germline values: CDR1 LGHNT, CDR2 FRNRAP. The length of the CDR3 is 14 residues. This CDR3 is CASGSGGSWDEQYF. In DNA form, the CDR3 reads TGTGCTAGTGGGTCAGGGGGTAGCTGGGACGAGCAGTACTTC.

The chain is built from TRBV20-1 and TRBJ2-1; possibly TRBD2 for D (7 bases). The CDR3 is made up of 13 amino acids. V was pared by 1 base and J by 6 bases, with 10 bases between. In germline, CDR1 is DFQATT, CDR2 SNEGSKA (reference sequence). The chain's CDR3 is CSARAGGSNEQFF. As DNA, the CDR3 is TGCAGTGCTAGAGCGGGGGGCTCCAATGAGCAGTTCTTC.

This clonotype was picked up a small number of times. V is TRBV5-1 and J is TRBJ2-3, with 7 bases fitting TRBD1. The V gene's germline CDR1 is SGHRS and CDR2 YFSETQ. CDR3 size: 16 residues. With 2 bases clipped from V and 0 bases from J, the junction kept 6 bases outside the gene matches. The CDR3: CASSLLQGFSTDTQYF. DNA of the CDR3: TGCGCCAGCAGCTTACTACAGGGGTTCAGCACAGATACGCAGTATTTT.

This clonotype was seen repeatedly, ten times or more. CDR3 loop: CSAYSTGNEKLFF. In DNA, the CDR3 is TGCAGTGCCTATTCGACAGGGAATGAAAAACTGTTTTTT. The rearrangement links TRBV20-1 to TRBJ1-4, with TRBD1 matching 7 bases. Germline CDR1 reads DFQATT; CDR2 reads SNEGSKA (reference sequence). This CDR3 comprises 13 residues. The junction had 6 bases not matched to a gene; V was cut back by 6 bases and J by 5 bases.

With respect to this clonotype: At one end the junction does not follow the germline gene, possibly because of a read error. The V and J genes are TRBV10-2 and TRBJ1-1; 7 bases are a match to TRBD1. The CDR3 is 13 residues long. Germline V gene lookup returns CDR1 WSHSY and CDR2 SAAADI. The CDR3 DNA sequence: TGCGGCAGCAGTGAAGTAGGGGGCCGTGAAGCTTTCTTT. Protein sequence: CGSSEVGGREAFF.

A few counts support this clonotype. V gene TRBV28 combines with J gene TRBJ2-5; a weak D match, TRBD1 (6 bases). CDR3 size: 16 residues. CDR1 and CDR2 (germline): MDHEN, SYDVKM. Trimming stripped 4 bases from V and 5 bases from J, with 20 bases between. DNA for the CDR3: TGTGCCAGCAGTTCTCCCAGGGGCAAGGAAAGGGAGACCCAGTACTTC. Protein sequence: CASSSPRGKERETQYF.

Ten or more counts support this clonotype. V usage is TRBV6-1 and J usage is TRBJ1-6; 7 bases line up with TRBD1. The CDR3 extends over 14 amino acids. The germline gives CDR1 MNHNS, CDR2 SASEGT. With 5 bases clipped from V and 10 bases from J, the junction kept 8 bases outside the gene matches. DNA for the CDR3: TGTGCCAGCAGTCCTGGACAGGTCCAATCACCCCTCCACTTT. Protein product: CASSPGQVQSPLHF.

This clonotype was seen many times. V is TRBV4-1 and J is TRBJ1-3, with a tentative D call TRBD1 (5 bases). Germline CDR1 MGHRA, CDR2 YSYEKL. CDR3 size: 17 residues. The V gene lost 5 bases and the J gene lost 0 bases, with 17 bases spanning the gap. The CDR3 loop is CASSWGGVALSGNTIYF. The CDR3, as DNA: TGCGCCAGCAGCTGGGGGGGGGTGGCCCTCTCTGGAAACACCATATATTTT.